Reported below is one T cell receptor beta chain. Its target is not known. The source of the sample is a study of vaccination and CD4 T cells after COVID-19. Treatment meaning: approximately nine-day PBMC culture with coronavirus spike peptide pools or control peptides (ViraFEST assay). Expanded clonotypes were found by TCR sequencing after peptide-pool stimulation (ViraFEST). Overall study results and limits: Of the reactive clones in convalescent patients, a median around 90% showed up only post-vaccination.

Sequencing of the DNA from cultured CD4+ T cells was carried out with the Oncomine TCR Beta short-read assay. Researchers extracted genomic DNA from CD4+ T cells that had been cultured. TCRdb re-derived calls from the PCR reads in MiXCR, one entry per CDR3 protein. The sample has just under 20,000 distinct CDR3 sequences, approximately 40% seen once. V lost 3 bases and J 5 bases, leaving 13 bases between the germline ends. CDR1 and CDR2 (germline): DFQATT, SNEGSKA (reference sequence). This CDR3 contains 13 residues. Sample: CD4+ T cells from blood, cultured in vitro, taken after SARS-CoV-2 vaccination. This sequence was found in a human donor who had recovered from COVID-19. This chain uses TRBV20-1 with TRBJ2-5, with D maybe TRBD1 (7 bases). The DNA for the CDR3 is TGCAGTGCTAGCGTCTCAGGGGGGGAGACCCAGTACTTC. This gives the protein CSASVSGGETQYF.